Each of the 14 T cell receptor beta chains below was sequenced from the same sample in a study of CD4 T cells in relation to SARS-CoV-2 and coronaviruses. Profiling relied on immunoSEQ multiplex PCR, and the TCRdb table lists in-frame clones only, not all of them. The table shows 22,000 or so clones, with more than 60% occurring only once. CD4+ T cells from unexposed donors were obtained before the COVID-19 pandemic (2011-2018). After about 10 days of culture, CD4+ T cells were isolated. Their cognate antigens are unknown. What was sequenced was CD4+ T cells from PBMCs, cultured in vitro. Receptors were obtained from a human donor in good health.

The chain carries TRBV6-6 and TRBJ1-5; possible D gene TRBD1, 6 bases. The CDR3 is made up of 15 amino acids. CDR1 MNHNY and CDR2 SVGAGI come from the germline V gene (reference sequence). Trimming removed 1 base at V and 7 bases at J, with 14 bases between. The CDR3 DNA is TGTGCCAGCAGTTACTATGGGGGGGGCCGGCAGCCCCAGCATTTT. Translating it yields CASSYYGGGRQPQHF.

The chain has TRBV18 and TRBJ1-3; D unclear. This CDR3 spans 13 amino acids. The ends were cut back, 0 bases at V and 8 bases at J, with 8 bases in the middle. The V gene's germline CDR1 is KGHSH and CDR2 LQKENI. In DNA form, the CDR3 reads TGTGCCAGCTCACCACCCCCGCGACACACCATATATTTT. This sequence encodes CASSPPPRHTIYF. Based on the CDR3 plus reference TRBV18 and TRBJ1-3, the full variable domain is NAGVMQNPRHLVRRRGQEARLRCSPMKGHSHVYWYRQLPEEGLKFMVYLQKENIIDESGMPKERFSAEFPKEGPSILRIQQVVRGDSAAYFCASSPPPRHTIYFGEGSWLTVV.

Only a few counts were recorded for this clone. The chain is built from TRBV5-1 and TRBJ2-1; the match to TRBD1 covers 7 bases. The CDR3 has 15 amino acids. Germline V gene lookup returns CDR1 SGHRS and CDR2 YFSETQ. V trimming: 1 base; J trimming: 4 bases; junction bases outside the gene matches: 5. The DNA for the CDR3 is TGCGCCAGCAGCTTGTCGGGACAGACTTACAATGAGCAGTTCTTC. The encoded protein is CASSLSGQTYNEQFF.

The rearrangement links TRBV7-9 to TRBJ2-7; 10 nucleotides match TRBD2. CDR3 length: 15 amino acids. Germline-derived CDR1 and CDR2 are SEHNR and FQNEAQ (reference sequence). V lost 5 bases and J lost 5; bases outside the gene matches: 9. CDR3 sequence (DNA): TGTGCCAGCAGCCCGACTAGCGGGCTGTCCAACGAGCAGTACTTC. It yields the protein CASSPTSGLSNEQYF. Variable domain in full (rest from reference TRBV7-9 and TRBJ2-7): DTGVSQNPRHKITKRGQNVTFRCDPISEHNRLYWYRQTLGQGPEFLTYFQNEAQLEKSRLLSDRFSAERPKGSFSTLEIQRTEQGDSAMYLCASSPTSGLSNEQYFGPGTRLTVT.

The chain has TRBV5-3 and TRBJ1-5, with D maybe TRBD1 (5 bases). TRBV5-3 is classed as an ORF, of uncertain function. V was clipped by 0 bases and J by 1 base, with 8 bases between them. This CDR3 is built from 15 residues. CDR3 sequence: CARSLDGGSNQPQHF. The CDR3 nucleotides are TGTGCCAGAAGCTTGGATGGGGGGAGCAATCAGCCCCAGCATTTT.

CDR3 coding DNA: TGTGCCAGTAGTATAGCCGGGAGGGCCCCCGGGGAGCTGTTTTTT. Translated: CASSIAGRAPGELFF. The gene calls are TRBV19 and TRBJ2-2, with TRBD2 matching 8 bases. Germline-derived CDR1 and CDR2 are LNHDA and SQIVND (reference sequence). V lost 1 base and J lost 6; bases outside the gene matches: 4. This CDR3 is 15 amino acids long.

V usage is TRBV30 and J usage is TRBJ2-5; TRBD2 aligns across 7 bases. Germline assignment: CDR1 GTSNPN and CDR2 SVGIG (reference sequence). V shed 1 base and J 5 bases; nucleotides not matched to a gene: 10. The CDR3 contains 15 residues. The CDR3 is CAWSGGEGRWETQYF. CDR3 coding DNA: TGTGCCTGGAGTGGGGGGGAGGGCCGTTGGGAGACCCAGTACTTC.

J is TRBJ1-2 and V is TRBV27; D is uncertain. This CDR3 is built from 13 residues. Per the germline V gene, CDR1 is MNHEY and CDR2 is SMNVEV (reference sequence). Trimming cost V 6 bases and J 4 bases, with 12 bases left between them. CDR3 residues: CASSRSVSYGYTF. CDR3 bases: TGTGCCAGCAGCCGATCGGTGAGCTATGGCTACACCTTC.

The chain couples TRBV7-9 to TRBJ1-5; D may be TRBD1 (5 bases). The germline V and J ends were trimmed by 1 base and 3 bases, with 10 bases remaining between them. Germline CDR1 and CDR2: SEHNR and FQNEAQ (reference sequence). This CDR3 contains 15 residues. CDR3 in amino acids: CASSLGDSYNQPQHF. Written as DNA, the CDR3 is TGTGCCAGCAGCTTAGGTGACAGTTACAATCAGCCCCAGCATTTT.

The chain is built from TRBV24-1 and TRBJ2-3, with D uncertain. The germline V gene encodes CDR1 KGHDR and CDR2 SFDVKD. This CDR3 contains 17 residues. Trimming left V 3 bases short and J 4 bases short, with 19 bases between. CDR3 nucleotides: TGTGCCACCAGTGATCCCACGTCACTAAAGCACTCAGATACGCAGTATTTT. Its translation is CATSDPTSLKHSDTQYF.

The chain couples TRBV10-3 to TRBJ1-1, with 7 nucleotides matching TRBD1. This CDR3 is built from 14 residues. J gave up 4 bases and V 6 bases, and 8 bases lay outside the gene matches. CDR1 is ENHRY and CDR2 is SYGVKD in the germline V gene. The CDR3 nucleotides read TGTGCCATCAGATTAACAGGGGTCAGCACTGAAGCTTTCTTT. Translated: CAIRLTGVSTEAFF.

The rearrangement links TRBV5-8 to TRBJ2-1; TRBD2 matches at 7 bases. Per germline, CDR1 SGHTS and CDR2 YDEGEE. The CDR3 sequence is 14 residues long. The junction had 0 bases not matched to a gene; V was cut back by 1 base and J by 2 bases. CDR3 in amino acids: CASSLTSAYNEQFF. The CDR3 nucleotides are TGTGCCAGCAGCTTGACTAGCGCCTACAATGAGCAGTTCTTC.

The CDR3 bases are TGTGCCAGCAGTACCGCCGGGACTAGCGGCGAGCAGTACTTC. Protein product: CASSTAGTSGEQYF. This chain connects TRBV6-6 to TRBJ2-7; 11 nucleotides match TRBD2. With V trimmed by 5 bases and J by 6 bases, 6 bases remained unmatched. Per germline, CDR1 MNHNY and CDR2 SVGAGI (reference sequence). This CDR3 comprises 14 residues.

The chain links TRBV30 to TRBJ1-6; TRBD1 is a possible D gene (6 bases). The CDR3 is made up of 14 amino acids. With 7 bases removed from V and 5 bases from J, the gap between germline ends came to 15 bases. The germline CDR1 and CDR2 sequences are GTSNPN and SVGIG (reference sequence). The CDR3, as DNA: TGTGCCTTGACCGGACAGAGCAATAATTCACCCCTCCACTTT. Protein: CALTGQSNNSPLHF.